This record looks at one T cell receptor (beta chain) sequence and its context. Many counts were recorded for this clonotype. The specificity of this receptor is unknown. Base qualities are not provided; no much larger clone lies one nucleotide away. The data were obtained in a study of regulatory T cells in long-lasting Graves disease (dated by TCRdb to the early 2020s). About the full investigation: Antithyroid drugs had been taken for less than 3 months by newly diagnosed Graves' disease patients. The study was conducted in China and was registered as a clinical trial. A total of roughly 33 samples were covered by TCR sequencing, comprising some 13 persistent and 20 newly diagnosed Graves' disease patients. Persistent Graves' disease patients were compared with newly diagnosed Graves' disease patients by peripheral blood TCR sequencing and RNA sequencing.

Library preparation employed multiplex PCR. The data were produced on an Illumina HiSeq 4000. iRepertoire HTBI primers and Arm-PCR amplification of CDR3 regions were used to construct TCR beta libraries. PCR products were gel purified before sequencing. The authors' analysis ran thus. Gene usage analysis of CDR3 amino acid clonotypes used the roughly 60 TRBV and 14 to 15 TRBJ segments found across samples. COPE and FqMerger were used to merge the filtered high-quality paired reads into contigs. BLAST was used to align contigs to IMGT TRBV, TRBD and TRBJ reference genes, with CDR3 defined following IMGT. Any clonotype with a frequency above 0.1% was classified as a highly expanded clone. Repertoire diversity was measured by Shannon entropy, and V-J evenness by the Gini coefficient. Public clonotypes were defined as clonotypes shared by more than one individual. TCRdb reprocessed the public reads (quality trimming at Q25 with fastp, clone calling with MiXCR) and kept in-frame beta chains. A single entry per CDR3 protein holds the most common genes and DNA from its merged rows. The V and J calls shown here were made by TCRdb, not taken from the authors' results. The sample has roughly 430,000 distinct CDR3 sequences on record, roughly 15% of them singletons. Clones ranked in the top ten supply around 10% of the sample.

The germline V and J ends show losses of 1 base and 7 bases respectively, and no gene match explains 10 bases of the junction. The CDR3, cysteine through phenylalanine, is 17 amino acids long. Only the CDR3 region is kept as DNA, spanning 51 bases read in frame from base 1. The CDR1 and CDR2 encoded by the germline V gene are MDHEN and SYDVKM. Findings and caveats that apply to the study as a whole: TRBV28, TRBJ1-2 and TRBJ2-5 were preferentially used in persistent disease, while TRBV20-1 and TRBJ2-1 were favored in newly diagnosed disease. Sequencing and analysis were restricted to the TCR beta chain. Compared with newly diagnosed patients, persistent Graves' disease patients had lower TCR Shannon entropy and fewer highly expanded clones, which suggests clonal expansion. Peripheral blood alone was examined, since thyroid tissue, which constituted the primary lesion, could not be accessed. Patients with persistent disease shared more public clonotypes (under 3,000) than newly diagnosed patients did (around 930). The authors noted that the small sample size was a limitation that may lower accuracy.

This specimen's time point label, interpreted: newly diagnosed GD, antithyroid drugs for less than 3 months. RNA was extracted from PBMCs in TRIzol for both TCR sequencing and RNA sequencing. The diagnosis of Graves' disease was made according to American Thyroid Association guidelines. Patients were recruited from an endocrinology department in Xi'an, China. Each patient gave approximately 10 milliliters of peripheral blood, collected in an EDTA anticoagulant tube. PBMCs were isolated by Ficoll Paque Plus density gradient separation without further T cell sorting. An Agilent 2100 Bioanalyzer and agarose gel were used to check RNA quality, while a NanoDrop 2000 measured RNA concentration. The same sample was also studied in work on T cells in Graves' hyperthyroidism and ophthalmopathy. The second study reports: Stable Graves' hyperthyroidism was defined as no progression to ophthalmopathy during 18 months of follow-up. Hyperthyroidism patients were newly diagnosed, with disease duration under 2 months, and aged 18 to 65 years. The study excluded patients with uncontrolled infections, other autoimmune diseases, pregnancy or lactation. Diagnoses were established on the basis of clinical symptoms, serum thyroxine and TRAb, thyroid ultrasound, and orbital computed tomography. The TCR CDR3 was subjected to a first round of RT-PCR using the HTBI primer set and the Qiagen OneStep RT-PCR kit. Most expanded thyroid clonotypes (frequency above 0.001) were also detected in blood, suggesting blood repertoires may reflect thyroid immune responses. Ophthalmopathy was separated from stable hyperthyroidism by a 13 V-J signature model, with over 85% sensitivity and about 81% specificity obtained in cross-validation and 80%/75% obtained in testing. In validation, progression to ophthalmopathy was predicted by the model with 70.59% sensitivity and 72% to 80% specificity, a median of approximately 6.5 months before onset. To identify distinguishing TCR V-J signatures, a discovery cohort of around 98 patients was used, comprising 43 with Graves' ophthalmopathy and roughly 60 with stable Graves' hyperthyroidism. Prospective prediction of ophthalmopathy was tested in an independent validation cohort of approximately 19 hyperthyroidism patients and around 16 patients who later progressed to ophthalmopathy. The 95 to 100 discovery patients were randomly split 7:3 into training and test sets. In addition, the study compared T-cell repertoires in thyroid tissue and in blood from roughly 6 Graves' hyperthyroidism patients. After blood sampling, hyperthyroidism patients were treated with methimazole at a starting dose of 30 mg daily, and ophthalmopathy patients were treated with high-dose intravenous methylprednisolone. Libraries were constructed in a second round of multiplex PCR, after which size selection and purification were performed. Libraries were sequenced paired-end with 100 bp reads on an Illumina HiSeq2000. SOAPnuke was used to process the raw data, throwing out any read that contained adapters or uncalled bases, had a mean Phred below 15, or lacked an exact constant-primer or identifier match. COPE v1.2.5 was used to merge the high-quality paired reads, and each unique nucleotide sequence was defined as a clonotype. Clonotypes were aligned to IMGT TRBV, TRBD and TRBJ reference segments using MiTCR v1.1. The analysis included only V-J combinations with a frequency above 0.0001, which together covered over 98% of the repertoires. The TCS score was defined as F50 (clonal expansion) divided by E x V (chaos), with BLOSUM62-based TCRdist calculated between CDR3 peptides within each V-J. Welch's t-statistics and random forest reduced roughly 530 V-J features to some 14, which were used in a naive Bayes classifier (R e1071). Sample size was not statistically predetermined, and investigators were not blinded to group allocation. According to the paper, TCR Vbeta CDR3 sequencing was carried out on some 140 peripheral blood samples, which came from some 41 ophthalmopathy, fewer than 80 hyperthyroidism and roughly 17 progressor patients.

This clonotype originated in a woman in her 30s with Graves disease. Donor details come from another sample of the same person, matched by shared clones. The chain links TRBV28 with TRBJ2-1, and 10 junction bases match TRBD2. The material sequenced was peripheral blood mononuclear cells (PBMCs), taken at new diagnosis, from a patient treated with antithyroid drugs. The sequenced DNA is TGTGCCAGCAGTTTATTCTTATGGGCTAGCGGGAGTAATGAGCAGTTCTTC. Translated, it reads CASSLFLWASGSNEQFF. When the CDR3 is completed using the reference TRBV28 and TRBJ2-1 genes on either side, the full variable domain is DVKVTQSSRYLVKRTGEKVFLECVQDMDHENMFWYRQDPGLGLRLIYFSYDVKMKEKGDIPEGYSVSREKKERFSLILESASTNQTSMYLCASSLFLWASGSNEQFFGPGTRLTVL.